A selection of T cell receptor beta chains follows, all from one sample in a study of OX40 agonist ivuxolimab in advanced cancers. Profiling relied on immunoSEQ multiplex PCR, and the TCRdb table lists in-frame clones only, not all of them. This table has 65,000 to 95,000 clones, roughly 88% appearing once. The source was CD4+ or CD8+ T cells sorted from blood, collected in a trial of the OX40 agonist ivuxolimab. These receptors were collected from an adult with an advanced solid tumor such as melanoma, head and neck, liver or kidney cancer. The CDR3 runs from the conserved cysteine through the conserved F or W. Fields, in order: J gene, CDR3 length, V gene, CDR3 protein.

J gene: TRBJ1-5
CDR3 length: 12
V gene: TRBV19
CDR3 protein: CATRQYNQPQHF

J gene: TRBJ2-1
CDR3 length: 17
V gene: TRBV9
CDR3 protein: CASSVTSSGSSYNEQFF

J gene: TRBJ2-1
CDR3 length: 19
V gene: TRBV11-3
CDR3 protein: CASSLNVLAGVSSYNEQFF

J gene: TRBJ2-1
CDR3 length: 16
V gene: TRBV25-1
CDR3 protein: CASSEYEGLDASEQFF

J gene: TRBJ2-3
CDR3 length: 12
V gene: TRBV7-2
CDR3 protein: CASSNLEGTQYF

J gene: TRBJ2-1
CDR3 length: 15
V gene: TRBV11-2
CDR3 protein: CASSSGTGYSGEQFF

J gene: TRBJ2-7
CDR3 length: 17
V gene: TRBV5-1
CDR3 protein: CASSPSNLGGLSYEQYF

J gene: TRBJ1-2
CDR3 length: 14
V gene: TRBV15
CDR3 protein: CATSREASGYGYTF

J gene: TRBJ2-2
CDR3 length: 15
V gene: TRBV4-1
CDR3 protein: CASSQEEATGGKLFF

J gene: TRBJ2-3
CDR3 length: 14
V gene: TRBV7-9
CDR3 protein: CASSYRQDTDTQYF

J gene: TRBJ1-4
CDR3 length: 13
V gene: TRBV6-6
CDR3 protein: CASSYRRDEKLFF

J gene: TRBJ2-3
CDR3 length: 14
V gene: TRBV19
CDR3 protein: CASTLGGRGDTQYF

J gene: TRBJ2-7
CDR3 length: 17
V gene: TRBV28
CDR3 protein: CASSFPSTSRSSYEQYF

J gene: TRBJ2-3
CDR3 length: 16
V gene: TRBV7-8
CDR3 protein: CASSLVAHISTDTQYF

J gene: TRBJ1-2
CDR3 length: 14
V gene: TRBV5-1
CDR3 protein: CASSLDRELDGYTF

J gene: TRBJ2-5
CDR3 length: 13
V gene: TRBV28
CDR3 protein: CASSFGTSETQYF

J gene: -
CDR3 length: 15
V gene: TRBV10-1
CDR3 protein: CATGTGTTSDETQYF

J gene: TRBJ2-3
CDR3 length: 16
V gene: TRBV7-3
CDR3 protein: CASSLLSGRGTDTQYF

J gene: TRBJ2-6
CDR3 length: 14
V gene: TRBV7-9
CDR3 protein: CASSRDSGANVLTF